This TCR beta chain was sequenced in a study of cytomegalovirus exposure and HLA in healthy donors. Regarding the study as a whole: Reports described diagnosis of cytomegalovirus status by the classifier as highly specific and sensitive. A few CMV-associated chains were confirmed in vitro to be specific for CMV antigens.

V lost 0 bases and J 8 bases, leaving 20 bases between the germline ends. The germline CDR1 and CDR2 sequences are SGHDT and YYEEEE. The length of the CDR3 is 16 residues. For this clone: Its target is not known.

The PCR had 60 Vbeta and 13 Jbeta primers. Here immunoSEQ multiplex PCR was the method, and the copy in TCRdb shows in-frame clones only, minus some. The sample lists more than 150,000 clones, 78% seen once, with approximately 6% in the top ten. The sequence was collected from a woman between 25 and 40 years old in good health and CMV-seropositive. This chain connects TRBV5-6 to TRBJ1-2, with D tentatively TRBD1 (5 bases). Source material: PBMCs. CDR3 amino acids: CASSLATGVWRGGYTF. DNA of the CDR3: TGTGCCAGCAGCTTGGCCACGGGGGTATGGCGTGGAGGCTACACCTTC.